The next 10 T cell receptor beta chains were all read from a single sample in a study of early T cells in non-severe SARS-CoV-2 infection. TCRdb processed the 5' RACE reads anew with MiXCR; each CDR3 protein has one entry. This table has 75,000 to 100,000 distinct CDR3 sequences, roughly 17% appearing once. What was sequenced was whole blood. All receptors come from an adult who was a healthcare worker with PCR-confirmed SARS-CoV-2 infection or an uninfected control (not recorded which).

The V call is TRBV29-1, the J call TRBJ2-3; no firm D call. Trimming pared 1 base from V and 1 base from J, leaving 12 bases between. The germline CDR1 and CDR2 sequences are SQVTM and ANQGSEA. The CDR3 is made up of 15 amino acids. The CDR3 nucleotides read TGCAGCGTTGAAGGCTGGGAAACTGGCACAGATACGCAGTATTTT. Its translation: CSVEGWETGTDTQYF.

This clonotype has more than one count but fewer than ten. The rearrangement links TRBV29-1 to TRBJ2-1, with 8 bases lining up with TRBD1. Germline V lookup: CDR1 SQVTM, CDR2 ANQGSEA. The V segment lost 5 bases and the J segment 6 bases; nucleotides outside the gene matches: 3. The CDR3 loop spans 12 amino acids. The DNA of the CDR3 is TGCAGCGTTCGACAGGGGTTCAATGAGCAGTTCTTC. It translates to CSVRQGFNEQFF.

The V call is TRBV10-2, the J call TRBJ1-1; no clear D gene. V was shortened by 6 bases and J by 7 bases, with 12 bases between the two germline ends. Germline-derived CDR1 and CDR2 are WSHSY and SAAADI. The CDR3 spans 12 residues. CDR3 loop: CASSWVEGEAFF. The CDR3, as DNA: TGCGCCAGCAGCTGGGTTGAAGGTGAAGCTTTCTTT.

DNA for the CDR3: TGTGCTAGTGGTTTGGTTGGAAGCACGGGGGAGCTGTTTTTT. Encoded protein: CASGLVGSTGELFF. This chain uses TRBV12-5 with TRBJ2-2; D unresolved. Trimming removed 0 bases from V and 8 bases from J, with 10 bases in between. CDR3 length: 14 residues. Germline-derived CDR1 and CDR2 are LGHNT and FRNRAP.

The chain links TRBV2 to TRBJ1-3; D not resolved. V was cut by 4 bases and J by 9 bases, with 13 bases left in between. Per the germline V gene, CDR1 is SNHLY and CDR2 is FYNNEI. The CDR3 spans 13 residues. The CDR3 sequence: CASSGRGASTIYF. The CDR3 coding sequence is TGTGCCAGCAGTGGACGAGGTGCATCCACCATATATTTT.

This clonotype turned up a few times. The chain is built from TRBV2 and TRBJ2-1; 8 bases agree with TRBD2. V trimming: 7 bases; J trimming: 8 bases; junction bases outside the gene matches: 19. This CDR3 is built from 17 residues. Germline assignment: CDR1 SNHLY and CDR2 FYNNEI. CDR3 sequence reads: CASTRAAGVLSRDEQFF. The CDR3 DNA reads TGTGCCAGCACTCGAGCAGCGGGAGTATTGTCTAGGGATGAGCAGTTCTTC.

The rearrangement uses TRBV7-8 and TRBJ2-3; possibly TRBD1 or TRBD2 for D (6 bases each). The CDR3 length is 17 residues. Trimming took off 5 bases at V and 3 bases at J, with 21 bases between the two ends. Germline CDR1 and CDR2: SGHVS and FQNEAQ. CDR3 sequence: CASSRTEGGPVTDTQYF. The CDR3 nucleotides read TGTGCCAGCAGCCGGACAGAGGGGGGCCCCGTTACAGATACGCAGTATTTT.

The chain recombines TRBV11-2 with TRBJ1-4; D uncertain. Germline-derived CDR1 and CDR2 are SGHAT and FQNNGV. Trimming took off 3 bases at V and 5 bases at J, with 19 bases between the two ends. The CDR3 runs 17 residues. This CDR3 reads CASSFPRGKARNEKLFF. In nucleotides, the CDR3 is TGTGCCAGCAGCTTTCCCCGAGGGAAGGCCCGAAATGAAAAACTGTTTTTT.

The gene calls are TRBV10-3 and TRBJ2-6; unclear D gene. The CDR3 runs to 16 residues. With 2 bases removed from V and 1 base from J, the gap between germline ends came to 9 bases. Looked up from germline, CDR1 is ENHRY and CDR2 is SYGVKD. CDR3 nucleotide sequence: TGTGCCATCAGTGAGCCTTCCTCGTCTGGGGCCAACGTCCTGACTTTC. This encodes CAISEPSSSGANVLTF.

This clonotype was seen more than once but under ten times. This chain uses TRBV29-1 with TRBJ2-1; 11 bases map to TRBD2. Germline V gene lookup returns CDR1 SQVTM and CDR2 ANQGSEA. This CDR3 has 15 residues. V lost 6 bases to trimming and J lost 7 bases; unmatched junction nucleotides: 11. CDR3 protein: CSVEIGASGGNEQFF. CDR3 in DNA: TGCAGCGTGGAAATAGGGGCTAGCGGGGGGAATGAGCAGTTCTTC.